This TCR beta chain was sequenced during a study of T cells in Graves' hyperthyroidism and ophthalmopathy. The length of the CDR3 is 16 residues. The trim removed 2 bases at V and 2 bases at J, leaving 5 bases unmatched. CDR1 and CDR2 (germline): MNHEY, SVGEGT. TCR beta CDR3 regions were amplified from RNA transcripts. The study used the HTBI primer set for a first-round RT-PCR of the TCR CDR3. TCRdb passed the multiplex PCR reads through MiXCR, listing each CDR3 protein once. The sample has over 650,000 distinct CDR3 sequences; 45% are singletons. This clonotype was seen only a few times. The source is an adult man with Graves' disease, either hyperthyroidism or ophthalmopathy (not recorded which). Sample: peripheral blood or thyroid tissue (not recorded which). This chain links TRBV6-2 or TRBV6-3 with TRBJ1-5; TRBD1 matches 8 bases. This chain's CDR3 is CASSYDRGRGNQPQHF. The CDR3, as DNA: TGTGCCAGCAGTTACGACAGGGGACGGGGCAATCAGCCCCAGCATTTT.